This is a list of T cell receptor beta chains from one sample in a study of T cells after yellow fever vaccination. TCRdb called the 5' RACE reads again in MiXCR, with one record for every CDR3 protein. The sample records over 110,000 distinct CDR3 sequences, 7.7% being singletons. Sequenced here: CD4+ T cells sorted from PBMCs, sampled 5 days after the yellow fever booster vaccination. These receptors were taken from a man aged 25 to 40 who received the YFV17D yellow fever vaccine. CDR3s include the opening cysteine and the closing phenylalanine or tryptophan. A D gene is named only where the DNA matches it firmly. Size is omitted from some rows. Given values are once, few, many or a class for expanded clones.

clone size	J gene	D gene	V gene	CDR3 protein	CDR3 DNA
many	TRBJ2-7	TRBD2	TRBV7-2	CASSSLAGATYEQYF	TGTGCCAGCAGTTCCCTAGCGGGCGCTACCTACGAGCAGTACTTC
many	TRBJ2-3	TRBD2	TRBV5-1	CASSLVVSGSSSDTQYF	TGCGCCAGCAGCTTGGTGGTTAGCGGGAGTAGTTCAGATACGCAGTATTTT
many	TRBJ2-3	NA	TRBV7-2	CASSLAATDTQYF	TGTGCCAGCAGCTTAGCCGCTACAGATACGCAGTATTTT
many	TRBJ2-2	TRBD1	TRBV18	CASSRGMQGAANTGELFF	TGTGCCAGCTCACGTGGTATGCAGGGGGCCGCGAACACCGGGGAGCTGTTTTTT
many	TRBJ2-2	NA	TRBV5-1	CASSQRVPGELFF	TGCGCCAGCAGTCAAAGGGTTCCCGGGGAGCTGTTTTTT
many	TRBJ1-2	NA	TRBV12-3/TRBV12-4	CASSHGVGGRPGYTF	TGTGCCAGCAGCCACGGGGTTGGGGGACGTCCGGGCTACACCTTC
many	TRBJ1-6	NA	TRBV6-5	CASSSGQPLSPLHF	TGTGCCAGCAGCTCAGGACAGCCACTTTCACCCCTCCACTTT
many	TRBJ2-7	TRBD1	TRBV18	CASSSDRTVYEQYF	TGTGCCAGCTCATCGGACAGGACTGTCTACGAGCAGTACTTC
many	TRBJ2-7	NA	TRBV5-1	CASSLGSGSYEQYF	TGCGCCAGCAGCTTGGGTAGCGGCTCCTACGAGCAGTACTTC
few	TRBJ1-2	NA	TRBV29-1	CSVEDLRAGYTF	TGCAGCGTTGAAGATCTTAGGGCTGGCTACACCTTC
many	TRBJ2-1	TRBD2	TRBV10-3	CAISAGATGGKSYNEQFF	TGTGCCATCAGTGCAGGGGCGACGGGAGGGAAATCCTACAATGAGCAGTTCTTC
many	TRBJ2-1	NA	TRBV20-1	CSPTGTYNEQFF	TGCAGCCCCACGGGAACTTACAATGAGCAGTTCTTC
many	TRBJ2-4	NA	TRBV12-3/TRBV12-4	CASSPRVSAKNIQYF	TGTGCCAGCAGTCCCAGGGTATCGGCCAAAAACATTCAGTACTTC
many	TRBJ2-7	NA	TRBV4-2	CASRGNYEQYF	TGTGCCAGCAGGGGGAACTACGAGCAGTACTTC
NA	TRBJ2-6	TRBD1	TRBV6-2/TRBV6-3	CASKRTGPGANVLTF	TGTGCCAGCAAAAGGACAGGGCCTGGGGCCAACGTCCTGACTTTC
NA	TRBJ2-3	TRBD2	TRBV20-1	CRAGNQPDTQYF	TGCAGAGCGGGGAATCAGCCCGATACGCAGTATTTT
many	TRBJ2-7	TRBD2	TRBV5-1	CASSLAGTLYEQYF	TGCGCCAGCAGCTTAGCGGGAACCCTCTACGAGCAGTACTTC
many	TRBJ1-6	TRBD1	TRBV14	CASSQTGTGASPLHF	TGTGCCAGCAGCCAAACCGGGACAGGGGCTTCACCCCTCCACTTT
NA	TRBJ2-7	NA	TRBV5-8	CASNLAGYEQYF	TGTGCCAGCAACTTGGCAGGGTACGAGCAGTACTTC
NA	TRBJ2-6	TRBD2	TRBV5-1	CASSTSGRTGANVLTF	TGCGCCAGCTCGACTAGCGGGAGGACAGGGGCCAACGTCCTGACTTTC
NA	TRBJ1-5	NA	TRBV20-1	CSARDGTNQPQHF	TGCAGTGCACGGGACGGGACAAATCAGCCCCAGCATTTT
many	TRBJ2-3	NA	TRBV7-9	CASSLWLTSTDTQYF	TGTGCCAGCAGCTTGTGGCTGACCTCAACAGATACGCAGTATTTT
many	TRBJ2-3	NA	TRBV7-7	CASSWQPRDTQYF	TGTGCTAGCAGCTGGCAGCCGCGCGATACGCAGTATTTT
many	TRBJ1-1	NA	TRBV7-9	CASSFGQWGTEAFF	TGTGCCAGCAGCTTCGGACAGTGGGGTACTGAAGCTTTCTTT
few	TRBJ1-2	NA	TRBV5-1	CASSLDPSYGYTF	TGCGCCAGCAGCTTGGACCCGAGCTATGGCTACACCTTC
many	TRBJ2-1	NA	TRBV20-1	CSAKGGYEQFF	TGCAGTGCTAAGGGGGGATATGAGCAGTTCTTC
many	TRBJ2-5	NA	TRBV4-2	CASSSYRAQGETQYF	TGTGCCAGCAGCTCCTACCGGGCCCAGGGAGAGACCCAGTACTTC
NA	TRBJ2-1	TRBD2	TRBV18	CASSPSETSGIEQFF	TGTGCCAGCTCACCATCGGAGACTAGCGGGATTGAGCAGTTCTTC
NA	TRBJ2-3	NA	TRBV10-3	CVIRLSGTSLTDTQYF	TGTGTCATCAGGCTGTCCGGGACTTCTCTCACAGATACGCAGTATTTT
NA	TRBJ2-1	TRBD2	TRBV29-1	CSSLSGRAYNEQFF	TGCAGCTCGTTAAGCGGGAGGGCCTACAATGAGCAGTTCTTC
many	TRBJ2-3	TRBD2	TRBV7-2	CASSYRITSGDTRDNLGTDTQYF	TGTGCCAGCAGCTACCGGATTACTAGCGGGGATACACGCGATAACCTAGGCACAGATACGCAGTATTTT
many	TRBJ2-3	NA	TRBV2	CASRPGLGTDTQYF	TGTGCCAGCAGACCGGGACTCGGCACAGATACGCAGTATTTT
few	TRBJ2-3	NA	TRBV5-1	CASSLRPIGDTQYF	TGCGCCAGCAGCTTGAGACCTATTGGAGATACGCAGTATTTT
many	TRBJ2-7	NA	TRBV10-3	CAISVRSSEEQYF	TGTGCCATCAGTGTACGCTCGTCGGAAGAGCAGTACTTC
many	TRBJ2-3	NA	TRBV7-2	CASSSPGGTTDTQYF	TGTGCCAGCAGCTCCCCCGGAGGGACCACAGATACGCAGTATTTT
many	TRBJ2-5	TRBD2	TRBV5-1	CASSSSGRARETQYF	TGCGCCAGCTCTTCTAGCGGGAGGGCCAGAGAGACCCAGTACTTC
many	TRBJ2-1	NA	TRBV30	CAWSLGLSYNEQFF	TGTGCCTGGAGTCTTGGACTATCCTACAATGAGCAGTTCTTC
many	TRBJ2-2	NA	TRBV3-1	CASRLGTHNTGELFF	TGTGCCAGCAGACTCGGGACTCACAACACCGGGGAGCTGTTTTTT
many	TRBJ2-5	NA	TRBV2	CANWGLRETQYF	TGTGCCAACTGGGGCTTGCGGGAGACCCAGTACTTC
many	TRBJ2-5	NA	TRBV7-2	CASSLYGLREETQYF	TGTGCCAGCAGCTTATACGGGTTGCGGGAAGAGACCCAGTACTTC
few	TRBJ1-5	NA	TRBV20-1	CSASSGAGNQPQHF	TGCAGTGCTAGCAGTGGTGCGGGTAATCAGCCCCAGCATTTT
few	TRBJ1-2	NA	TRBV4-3	CASSQDPADYGYTF	TGCGCCAGCAGCCAAGATCCGGCCGACTATGGCTACACCTTC
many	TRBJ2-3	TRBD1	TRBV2	CASSEKDRGTDTQYF	TGTGCCAGCAGTGAAAAGGACAGGGGGACAGATACGCAGTATTTT
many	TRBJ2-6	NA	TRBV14	CASSQGGGSRSGANVLTF	TGTGCCAGCAGCCAAGGTGGGGGGTCCCGCTCTGGGGCCAACGTCCTGACTTTC
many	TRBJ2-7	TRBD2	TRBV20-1	CSALAGGIYEQYF	TGCAGTGCGCTAGCGGGAGGGATCTACGAGCAGTACTTC
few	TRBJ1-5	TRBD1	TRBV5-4	CASSLCDRAWNQPQHF	TGTGCCAGCAGCCTGTGCGACAGGGCTTGGAATCAGCCCCAGCATTTT
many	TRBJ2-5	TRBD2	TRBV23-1	CAWRGSGARQETQYF	TGCGCCTGGAGGGGTAGCGGGGCCCGACAAGAGACCCAGTACTTC
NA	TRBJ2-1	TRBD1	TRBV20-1	CSAPGTVWTYNEQFF	TGCAGTGCCCCAGGGACAGTTTGGACCTACAATGAGCAGTTCTTC
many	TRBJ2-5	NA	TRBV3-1	CASSQRPGPYEETQYF	TGTGCCAGCAGCCAAAGGCCAGGGCCTTACGAAGAGACCCAGTACTTC
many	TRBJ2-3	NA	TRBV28	CASRDSSSTDTQYF	TGTGCCAGCAGGGACAGCTCTAGCACAGATACGCAGTATTTT
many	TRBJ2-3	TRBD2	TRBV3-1	CASSPGLAGDTQYF	TGTGCCAGCAGCCCCGGACTAGCGGGAGATACGCAGTATTTT
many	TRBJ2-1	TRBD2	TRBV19	CASRNKWGGGAYNEQFF	TGTGCCAGTAGGAACAAGTGGGGGGGAGGGGCCTACAATGAGCAGTTCTTC
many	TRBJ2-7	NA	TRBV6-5	CASSYSGGPGYEQYF	TGTGCCAGCAGTTACTCGGGGGGGCCGGGCTACGAGCAGTACTTC
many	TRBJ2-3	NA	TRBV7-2	CASSLQAGSTDTQYF	TGTGCCAGCAGCTTACAAGCGGGCAGCACAGATACGCAGTATTTT
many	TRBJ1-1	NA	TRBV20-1	CSAPPGAPNTEAFF	TGCAGTGCCCCCCCCGGGGCCCCGAACACTGAAGCTTTCTTT
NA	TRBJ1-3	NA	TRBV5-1	CASSFRGGTLSHLYF	TGCGCCAGCAGCTTCAGGGGCGGCACCCTTTCTCATCTATATTTT
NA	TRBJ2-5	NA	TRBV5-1	CASSFERPQETQYF	TGCGCCAGCAGCTTCGAGAGGCCCCAAGAGACCCAGTACTTC
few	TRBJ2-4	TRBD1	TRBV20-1	CSARTSGTGLKIQYF	TGCAGTGCCAGGACATCCGGGACAGGTTTAAAAATTCAGTACTTC
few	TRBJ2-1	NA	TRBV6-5	CASSYDGLNNEQFF	TGTGCCAGCAGTTACGACGGACTCAACAATGAGCAGTTCTTC